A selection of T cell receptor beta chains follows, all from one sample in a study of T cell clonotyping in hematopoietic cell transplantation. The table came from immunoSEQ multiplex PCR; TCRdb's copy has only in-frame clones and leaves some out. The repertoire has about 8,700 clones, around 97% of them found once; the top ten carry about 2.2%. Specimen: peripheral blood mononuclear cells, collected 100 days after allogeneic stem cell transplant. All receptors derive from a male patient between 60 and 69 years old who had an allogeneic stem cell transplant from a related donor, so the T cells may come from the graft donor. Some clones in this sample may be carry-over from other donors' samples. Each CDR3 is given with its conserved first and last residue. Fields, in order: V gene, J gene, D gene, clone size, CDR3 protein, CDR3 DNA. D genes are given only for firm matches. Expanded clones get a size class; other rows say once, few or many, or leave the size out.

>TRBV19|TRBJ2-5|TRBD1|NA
CASRPPGQGKETQYF
TGTGCCAGTAGGCCCCCGGGACAGGGGAAAGAGACCCAGTACTTC
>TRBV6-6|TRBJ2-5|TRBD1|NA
CASRTDRVEETQYF
TGTGCCAGCAGAACCGACAGGGTAGAGGAGACCCAGTACTTC
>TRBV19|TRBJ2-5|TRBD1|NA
CASSRGGTGADKRVQYF
TGTGCCAGTAGTAGGGGGGGGACAGGGGCCGATAAAAGGGTCCAGTACTTC
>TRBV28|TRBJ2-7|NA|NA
CASSGAFGGGLYEQYF
TGTGCCAGCAGTGGGGCCTTTGGAGGGGGACTCTACGAGCAGTACTTC
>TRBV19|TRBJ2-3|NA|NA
CASSEQRTTDTQYF
TGTGCCAGTAGTGAACAGAGAACCACAGATACGCAGTATTTT
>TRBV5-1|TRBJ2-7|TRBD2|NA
CASSLADPWTSGGPDEQYF
TGCGCCAGCAGCTTGGCGGACCCTTGGACTAGCGGGGGGCCCGACGAGCAGTACTTC
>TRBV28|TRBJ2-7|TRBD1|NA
CASRRTGEMAEQYF
TGTGCCAGCAGACGCACAGGGGAGATGGCCGAGCAGTACTTC
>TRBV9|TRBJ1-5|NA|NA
CASSVGESQPQHF
TGTGCCAGCAGCGTAGGGGAGAGTCAGCCCCAGCATTTT
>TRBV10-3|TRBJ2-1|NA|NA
CAISDHSTDSSYNEQFF
TGTGCCATCAGTGATCATTCGACAGATAGCTCCTACAATGAGCAGTTCTTC
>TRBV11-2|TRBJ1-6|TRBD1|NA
CASSPTGVGSPLHF
TGTGCCAGCAGCCCAACAGGGGTGGGCTCACCCCTCCACTTT
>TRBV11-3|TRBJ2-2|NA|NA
CASSFGLPGAGELFF
TGTGCCAGCAGCTTCGGTCTCCCGGGGGCCGGGGAGCTGTTTTTT
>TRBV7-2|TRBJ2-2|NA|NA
CASSLTTRDTGELFF
TGTGCCAGCAGCTTGACGACCAGGGACACCGGGGAGCTGTTTTTT
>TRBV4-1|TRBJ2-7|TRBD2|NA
CASSQVPSGGLSSYEQYF
TGCGCCAGCAGCCAAGTACCTAGCGGGGGGCTAAGCTCCTACGAGCAGTACTTC
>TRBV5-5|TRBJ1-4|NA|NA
CASSLWTTNEKLFF
TGTGCCAGCAGCTTGTGGACAACTAATGAAAAACTGTTTTTT
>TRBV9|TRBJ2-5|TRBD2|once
CASSVVSGEMLETQYF
TGTGCCAGCAGCGTAGTAAGCGGGGAAATGTTGGAGACCCAGTACTTC
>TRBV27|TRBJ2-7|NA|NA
CASSAPLLTYEQYF
TGTGCCAGCAGTGCCCCCCTGTTGACGTACGAGCAGTACTTC
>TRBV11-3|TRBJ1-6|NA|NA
CASSLVTRSPLHF
TGTGCCAGCAGCCTCGTCACTCGATCACCCCTCCACTTT
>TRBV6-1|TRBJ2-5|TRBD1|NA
CASRARTGKETQYF
TGTGCCAGCAGGGCCCGGACAGGAAAAGAGACCCAGTACTTC
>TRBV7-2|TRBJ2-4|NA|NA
CASSSYGGPAKNIQYF
TGTGCCAGCAGCTCGTACGGGGGGCCGGCCAAAAACATTCAGTACTTC
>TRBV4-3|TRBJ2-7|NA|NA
CASSQELGYGYEQYF
TGCGCCAGCAGCCAAGAGCTAGGGTACGGCTACGAGCAGTACTTC
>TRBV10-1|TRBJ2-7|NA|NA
CASSESTQGTSYEQYF
TGCGCCAGCAGTGAGTCGACCCAGGGGACCTCGTACGAGCAGTACTTC
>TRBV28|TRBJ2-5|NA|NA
CASSLWGMSEETQYF
TGTGCCAGCAGTTTATGGGGGATGAGCGAAGAGACCCAGTACTTC
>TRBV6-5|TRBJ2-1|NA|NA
CASSYVRDTEQFF
TGTGCCAGCAGTTACGTCCGCGATACGGAGCAGTTCTTC
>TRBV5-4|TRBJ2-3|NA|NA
CASSLGGFGTDTQYF
TGTGCCAGCAGCTTGGGAGGGTTTGGCACAGATACGCAGTATTTT
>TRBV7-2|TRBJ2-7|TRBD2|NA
CASGGGGPLRTYEQYF
TGTGCCAGCGGGGGCGGGGGGCCGTTGCGAACCTACGAGCAGTACTTC
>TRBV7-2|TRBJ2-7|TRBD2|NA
CASSAPSGGADEQYF
TGTGCCAGCAGCGCCCCCAGCGGGGGGGCGGACGAGCAGTACTTC
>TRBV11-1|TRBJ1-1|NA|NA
CASSLRGGTEAFF
TGTGCCAGCAGCTTACGCGGAGGGACTGAAGCTTTCTTT
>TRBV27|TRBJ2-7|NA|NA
CASSSRQLPSYEQYF
TGTGCCAGCAGTTCACGACAGCTCCCCTCCTACGAGCAGTACTTC
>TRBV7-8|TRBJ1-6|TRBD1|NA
CASSPSGQYNSPLHF
TGTGCCAGCAGTCCGTCGGGACAGTATAATTCACCCCTCCACTTT
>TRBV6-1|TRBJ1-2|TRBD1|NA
CASRLRQGLDYGYTF
TGTGCCAGCAGGCTCAGACAGGGTCTGGACTATGGCTACACCTTC
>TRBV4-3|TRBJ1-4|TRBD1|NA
CASSQEGEGQGYEKLFF
TGCGCCAGCAGCCAAGAGGGGGAGGGACAGGGGTACGAAAAACTGTTTTTT
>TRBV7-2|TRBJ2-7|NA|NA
CASSPSSTGPFYEQYF
TGTGCCAGCAGCCCGAGTAGTACAGGACCCTTCTACGAGCAGTACTTC
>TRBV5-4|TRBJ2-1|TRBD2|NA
CASSLKGTSGANEQFF
TGTGCCAGCAGCTTGAAGGGGACTAGCGGGGCCAATGAGCAGTTCTTC
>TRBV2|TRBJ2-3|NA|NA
CASKGVFTDTQYF
TGTGCCAGCAAGGGGGTCTTCACAGATACGCAGTATTTT
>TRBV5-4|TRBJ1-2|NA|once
CASSLEYSAGYTF
TGTGCCAGCAGCTTGGAGTACTCGGCCGGCTACACCTTC
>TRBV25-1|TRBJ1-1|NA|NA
CASRGAWTEAFF
TGTGCCAGCAGAGGGGCATGGACTGAAGCTTTCTTT
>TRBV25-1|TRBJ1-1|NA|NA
CASRGNPNTEAFF
TGTGCCAGCAGAGGCAATCCGAACACTGAAGCTTTCTTT
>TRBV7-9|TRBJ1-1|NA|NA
CASSLSTMNTEAFF
TGTGCCAGCAGCTTATCCACCATGAACACTGAAGCTTTCTTT
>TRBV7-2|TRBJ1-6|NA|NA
CASSLAVPGRAGSPLHF
TGTGCCAGCAGCTTAGCGGTTCCAGGGCGGGCCGGATCACCCCTCCACTTT
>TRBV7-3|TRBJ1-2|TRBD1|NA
CASSPGTAYGYTF
TGTGCCAGCAGCCCCGGGACAGCCTATGGCTACACCTTC
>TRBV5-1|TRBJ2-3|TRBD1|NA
CASSLGDRATDTQYF
TGCGCCAGCAGCTTGGGGGACAGGGCGACAGATACGCAGTATTTT
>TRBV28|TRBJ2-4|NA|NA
CGSGGAELAKNIQYF
TGTGGTTCAGGGGGGGCAGAATTAGCCAAAAACATTCAGTACTTC
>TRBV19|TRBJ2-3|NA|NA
CASSILVGGGTDTQYF
TGTGCCAGTAGTATCCTCGTTGGGGGAGGCACAGATACGCAGTATTTT
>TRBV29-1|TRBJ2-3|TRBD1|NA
CSSRPGQGGNTQYF
TGCAGCTCCAGACCGGGACAGGGGGGAAATACGCAGTATTTT
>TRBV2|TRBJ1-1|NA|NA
CASSQTVLMNTEAFF
TGTGCCAGCAGTCAGACGGTTCTTATGAACACTGAAGCTTTCTTT
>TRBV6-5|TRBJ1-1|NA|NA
CASSYRVNTEAFF
TGTGCCAGCAGTTACAGGGTTAACACTGAAGCTTTCTTT
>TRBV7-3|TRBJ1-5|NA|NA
CASSLHGDQPQHF
TGTGCCAGCAGCCTCCACGGGGATCAGCCCCAGCATTTT
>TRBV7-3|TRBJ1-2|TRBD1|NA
CASSPTDRAAGIYGYTF
TGTGCCAGCAGCCCAACCGACAGGGCGGCAGGGATCTATGGCTACACCTTC